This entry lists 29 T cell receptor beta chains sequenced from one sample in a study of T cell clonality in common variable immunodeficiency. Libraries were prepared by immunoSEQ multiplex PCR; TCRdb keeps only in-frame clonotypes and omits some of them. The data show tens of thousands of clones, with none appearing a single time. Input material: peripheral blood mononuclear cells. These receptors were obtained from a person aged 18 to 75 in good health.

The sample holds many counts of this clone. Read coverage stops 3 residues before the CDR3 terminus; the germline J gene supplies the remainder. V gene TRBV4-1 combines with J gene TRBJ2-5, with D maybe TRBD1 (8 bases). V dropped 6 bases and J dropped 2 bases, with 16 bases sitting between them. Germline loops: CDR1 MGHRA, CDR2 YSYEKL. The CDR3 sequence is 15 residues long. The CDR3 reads CASRSQGGRQETQYF. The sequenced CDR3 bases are TGCGCCAGCAGGTCACAGGGGGGGAGACAAGAGACC.

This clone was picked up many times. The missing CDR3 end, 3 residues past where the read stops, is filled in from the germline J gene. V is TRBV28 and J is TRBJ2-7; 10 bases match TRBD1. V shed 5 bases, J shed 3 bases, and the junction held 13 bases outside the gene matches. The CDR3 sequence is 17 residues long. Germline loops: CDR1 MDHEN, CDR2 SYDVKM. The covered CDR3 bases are TGTGCCAGCAGTCTTCACTACCGGGACAGGGGTCGCTACGAG. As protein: CASSLHYRDRGRYE. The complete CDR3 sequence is CASSLHYRDRGRYEQYF. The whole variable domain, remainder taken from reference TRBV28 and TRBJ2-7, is DVKVTQSSRYLVKRTGEKVFLECVQDMDHENMFWYRQDPGLGLRLIYFSYDVKMKEKGDIPEGYSVSREKKERFSLILESASTNQTSMYLCASSLHYRDRGRYEQYFGPGTRLTVT.

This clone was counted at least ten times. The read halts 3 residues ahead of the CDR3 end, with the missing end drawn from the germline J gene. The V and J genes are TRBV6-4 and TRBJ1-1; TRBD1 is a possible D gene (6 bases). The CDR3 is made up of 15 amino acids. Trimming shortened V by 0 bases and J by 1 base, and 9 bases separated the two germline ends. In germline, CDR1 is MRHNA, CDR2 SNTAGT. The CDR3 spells CASSDSGTPNTEAFF. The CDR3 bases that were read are TGTGCCAGCAGTGACTCCGGGACACCGAACACTGAA.

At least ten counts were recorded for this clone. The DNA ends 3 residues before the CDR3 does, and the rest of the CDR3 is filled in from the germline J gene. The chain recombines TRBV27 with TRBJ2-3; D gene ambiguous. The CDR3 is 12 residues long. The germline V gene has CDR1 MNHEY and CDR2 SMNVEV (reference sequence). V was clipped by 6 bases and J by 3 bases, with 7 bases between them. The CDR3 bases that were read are TGTGCCAGCAGCCCCGGGACAGATACG. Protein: CASSPGTDT. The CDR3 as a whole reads CASSPGTDTQYF.

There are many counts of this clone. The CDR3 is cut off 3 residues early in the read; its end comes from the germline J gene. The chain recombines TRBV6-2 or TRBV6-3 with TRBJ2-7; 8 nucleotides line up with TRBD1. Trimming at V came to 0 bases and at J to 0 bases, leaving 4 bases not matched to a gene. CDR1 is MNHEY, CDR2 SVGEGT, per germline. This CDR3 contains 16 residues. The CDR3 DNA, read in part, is TGTGCCAGCAGTTACTCTCTACAGGGGGACTCCTACGAG. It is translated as CASSYSLQGDSYE. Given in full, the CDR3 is CASSYSLQGDSYEQYF.

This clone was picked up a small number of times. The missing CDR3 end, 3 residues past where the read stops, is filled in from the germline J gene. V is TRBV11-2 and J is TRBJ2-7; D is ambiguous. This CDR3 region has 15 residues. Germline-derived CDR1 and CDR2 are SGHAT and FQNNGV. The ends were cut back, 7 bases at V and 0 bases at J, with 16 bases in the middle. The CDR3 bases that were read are TGTGCCAGCACCCCTGGTCCGCGGCACTCCTACGAG. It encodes CASTPGPRHSYE. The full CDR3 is CASTPGPRHSYEQYF.

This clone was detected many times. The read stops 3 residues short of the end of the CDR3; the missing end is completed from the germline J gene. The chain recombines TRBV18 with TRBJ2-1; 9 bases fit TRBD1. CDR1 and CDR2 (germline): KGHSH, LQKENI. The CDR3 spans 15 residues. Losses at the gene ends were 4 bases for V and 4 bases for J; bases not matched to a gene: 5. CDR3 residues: CASSLRDRAYNEQFF. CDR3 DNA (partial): TGTGCCAGCTCACTACGGGACAGGGCATACAATGAG.

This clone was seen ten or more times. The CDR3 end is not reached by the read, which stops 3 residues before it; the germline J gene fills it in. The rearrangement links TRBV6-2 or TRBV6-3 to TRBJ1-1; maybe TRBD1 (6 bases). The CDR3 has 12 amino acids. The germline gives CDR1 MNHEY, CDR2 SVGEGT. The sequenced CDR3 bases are TGTGCCAGCAGTCAACAGGGCGCGGAA. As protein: CASSQQGAE. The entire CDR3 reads CASSQQGAEAFF.

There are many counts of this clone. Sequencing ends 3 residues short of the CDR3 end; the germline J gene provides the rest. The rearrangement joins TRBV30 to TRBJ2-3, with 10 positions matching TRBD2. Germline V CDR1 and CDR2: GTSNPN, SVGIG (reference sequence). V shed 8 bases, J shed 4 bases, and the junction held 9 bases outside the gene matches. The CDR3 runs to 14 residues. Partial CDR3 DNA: TGTGCCCGCAAGCGGGAGGGCCGCTCAGATACG. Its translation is CARKREGRSDT. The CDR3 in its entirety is CARKREGRSDTQYF.

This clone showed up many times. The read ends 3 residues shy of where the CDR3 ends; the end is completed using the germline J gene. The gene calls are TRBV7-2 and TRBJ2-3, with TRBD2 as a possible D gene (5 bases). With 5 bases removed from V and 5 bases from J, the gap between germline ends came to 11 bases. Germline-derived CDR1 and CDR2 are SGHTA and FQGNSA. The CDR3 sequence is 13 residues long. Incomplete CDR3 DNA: TGTGCCAGCAGCCCGGTTCGGGGAGATACG. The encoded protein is CASSPVRGDT. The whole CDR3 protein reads CASSPVRGDTQYF.

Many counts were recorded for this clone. CDR3 sequence reads: CASSLASRTDTQYF. The CDR3 DNA, read in part, is TGTGCCAGCAGCTTAGCGTCTCGCACAGATACG. This chain links TRBV7-2 with TRBJ2-3; no clear D gene. The read finishes 3 residues shy of the CDR3 end, and the germline J gene is used to complete it. CDR3 size: 14 residues. Germline loops: CDR1 SGHTA, CDR2 FQGNSA. Between the trimmed V and J ends, which lost 0 bases and 1 base, there was a span of 5 bases.

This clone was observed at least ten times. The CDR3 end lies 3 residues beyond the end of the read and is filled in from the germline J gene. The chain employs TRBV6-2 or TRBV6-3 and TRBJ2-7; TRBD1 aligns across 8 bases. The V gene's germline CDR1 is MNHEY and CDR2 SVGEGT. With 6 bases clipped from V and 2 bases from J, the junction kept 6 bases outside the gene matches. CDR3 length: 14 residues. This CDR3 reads CASRRTGKAYEQYF. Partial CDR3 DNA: TGTGCCAGCAGAAGGACAGGGAAGGCCTACGAG.

The part of the CDR3 DNA that was read is TGTGCCAGCAGCTCACAGGGGATCGAG. It translates to CASSSQGIE. The entire CDR3 reads CASSSQGIEQYF. The chain carries TRBV7-6 and TRBJ2-7; 7 bases align to TRBD1. Read sequence stops 3 residues before the CDR3 end, and the germline J gene provides the missing end. The CDR3 runs 12 residues. Germline-derived CDR1 and CDR2 are SGHVS and FNYEAQ. V shed 4 bases and J 6 bases; nucleotides not matched to a gene: 3.

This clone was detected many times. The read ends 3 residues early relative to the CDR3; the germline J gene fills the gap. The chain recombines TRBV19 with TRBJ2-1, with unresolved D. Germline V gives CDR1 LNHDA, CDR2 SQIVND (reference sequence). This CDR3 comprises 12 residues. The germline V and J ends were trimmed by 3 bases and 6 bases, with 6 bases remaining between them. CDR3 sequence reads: CASSMSSNEQFF. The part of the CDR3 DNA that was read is TGTGCCAGTAGTATGTCCAGCAATGAG.

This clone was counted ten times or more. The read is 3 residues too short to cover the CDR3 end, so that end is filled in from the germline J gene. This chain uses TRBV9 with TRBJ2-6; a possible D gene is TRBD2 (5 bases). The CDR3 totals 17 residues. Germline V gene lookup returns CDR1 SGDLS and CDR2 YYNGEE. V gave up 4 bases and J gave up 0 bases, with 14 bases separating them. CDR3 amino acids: CASSPWTGNSGANVLTF. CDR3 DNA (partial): TGTGCCAGCAGCCCCTGGACTGGGAACTCTGGGGCCAACGTC.

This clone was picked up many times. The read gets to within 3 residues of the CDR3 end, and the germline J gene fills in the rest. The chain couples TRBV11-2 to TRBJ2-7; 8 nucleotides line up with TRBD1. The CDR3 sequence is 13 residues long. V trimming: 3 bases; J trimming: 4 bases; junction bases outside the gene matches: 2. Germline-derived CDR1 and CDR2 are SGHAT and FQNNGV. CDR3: CASSFGTGYEQYF. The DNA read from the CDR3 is TGTGCCAGCAGCTTCGGGACAGGATACGAG.

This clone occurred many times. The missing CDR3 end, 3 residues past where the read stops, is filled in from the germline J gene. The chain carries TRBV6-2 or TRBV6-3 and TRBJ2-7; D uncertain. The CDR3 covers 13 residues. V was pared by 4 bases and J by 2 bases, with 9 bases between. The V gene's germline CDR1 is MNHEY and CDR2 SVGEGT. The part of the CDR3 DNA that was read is TGTGCCAGCAGTTCCCAGGCGACCTACGAG. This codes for CASSSQATYE. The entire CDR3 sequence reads CASSSQATYEQYF.

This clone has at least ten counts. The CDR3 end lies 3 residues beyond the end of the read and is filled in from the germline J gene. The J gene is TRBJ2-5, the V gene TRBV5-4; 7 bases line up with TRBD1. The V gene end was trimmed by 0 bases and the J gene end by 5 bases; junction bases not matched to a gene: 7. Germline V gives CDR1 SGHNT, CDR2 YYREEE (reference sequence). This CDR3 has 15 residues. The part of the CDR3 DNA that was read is TGTGCCAGCAGCTTGGGGGTACAGGGGTGGGAGACC. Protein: CASSLGVQGWET. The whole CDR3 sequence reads CASSLGVQGWETQYF.

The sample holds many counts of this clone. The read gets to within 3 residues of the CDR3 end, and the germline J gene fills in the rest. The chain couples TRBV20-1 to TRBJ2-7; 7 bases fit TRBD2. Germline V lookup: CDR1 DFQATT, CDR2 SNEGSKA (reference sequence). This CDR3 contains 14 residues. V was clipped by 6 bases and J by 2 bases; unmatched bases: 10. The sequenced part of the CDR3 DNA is TGCAGTGCCCACCTGGGCGGGGGAACCTACGAG. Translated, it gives CSAHLGGGTYE. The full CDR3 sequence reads CSAHLGGGTYEQYF.

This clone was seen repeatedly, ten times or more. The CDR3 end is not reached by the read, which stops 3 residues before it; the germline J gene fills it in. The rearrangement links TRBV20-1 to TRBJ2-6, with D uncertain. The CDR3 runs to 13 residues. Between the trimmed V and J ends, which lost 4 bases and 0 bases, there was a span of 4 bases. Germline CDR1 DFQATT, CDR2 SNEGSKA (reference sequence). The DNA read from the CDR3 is TGCAGTGCTATCCTCTCTGGGGCCAACGTC. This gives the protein CSAILSGANV. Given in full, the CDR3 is CSAILSGANVLTF.

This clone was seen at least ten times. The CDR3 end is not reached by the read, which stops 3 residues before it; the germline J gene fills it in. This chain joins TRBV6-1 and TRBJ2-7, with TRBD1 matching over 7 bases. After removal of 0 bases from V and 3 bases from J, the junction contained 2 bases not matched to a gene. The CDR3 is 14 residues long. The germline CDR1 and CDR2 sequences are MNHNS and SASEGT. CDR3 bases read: TGTGCCAGCAGTGAAGCGGGACAGAGCTACGAG. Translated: CASSEAGQSYE. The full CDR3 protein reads CASSEAGQSYEQYF.

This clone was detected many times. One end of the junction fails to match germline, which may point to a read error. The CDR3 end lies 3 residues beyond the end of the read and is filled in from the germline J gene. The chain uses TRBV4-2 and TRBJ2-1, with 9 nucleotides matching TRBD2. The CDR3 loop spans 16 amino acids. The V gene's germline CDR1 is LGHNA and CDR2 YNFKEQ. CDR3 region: CASSRESTSGYNEQFF. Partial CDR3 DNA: TGCGCCAGCAGCCGTGAATCGACTAGCGGCTACAATGAG.

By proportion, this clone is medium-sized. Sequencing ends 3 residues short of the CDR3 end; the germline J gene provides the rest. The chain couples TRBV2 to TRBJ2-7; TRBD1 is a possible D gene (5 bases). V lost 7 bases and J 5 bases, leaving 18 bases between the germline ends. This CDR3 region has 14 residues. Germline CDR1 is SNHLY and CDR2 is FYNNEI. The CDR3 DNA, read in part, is TGTGCCAGCATATCATTTTACCAGGGAAACGAG. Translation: CASISFYQGNE. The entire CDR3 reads CASISFYQGNEQYF.

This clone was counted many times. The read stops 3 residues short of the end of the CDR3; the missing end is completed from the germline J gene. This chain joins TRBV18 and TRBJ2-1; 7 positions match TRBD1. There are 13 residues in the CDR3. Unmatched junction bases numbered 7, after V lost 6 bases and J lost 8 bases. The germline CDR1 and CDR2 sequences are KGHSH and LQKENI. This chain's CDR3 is CASSQRTGYEQFF. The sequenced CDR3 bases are TGTGCCAGCTCTCAACGGACAGGCTATGAG.

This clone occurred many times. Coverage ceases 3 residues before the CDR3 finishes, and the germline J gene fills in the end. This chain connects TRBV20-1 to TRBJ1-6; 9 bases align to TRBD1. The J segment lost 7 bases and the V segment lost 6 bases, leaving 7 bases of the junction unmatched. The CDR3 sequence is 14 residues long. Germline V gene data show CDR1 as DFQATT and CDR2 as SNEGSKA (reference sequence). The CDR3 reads CSAIRGQGNSPLHF. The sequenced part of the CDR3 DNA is TGCAGTGCGATTCGGGGACAGGGAAATTCACCC.

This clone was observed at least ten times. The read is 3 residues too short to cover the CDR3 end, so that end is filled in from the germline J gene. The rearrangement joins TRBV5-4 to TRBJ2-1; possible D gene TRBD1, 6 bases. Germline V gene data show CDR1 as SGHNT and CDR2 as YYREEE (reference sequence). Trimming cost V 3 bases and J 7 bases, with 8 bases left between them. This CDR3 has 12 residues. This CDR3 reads CASSSGVNEQFF. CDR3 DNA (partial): TGTGCCAGCAGCTCAGGGGTGAATGAG.

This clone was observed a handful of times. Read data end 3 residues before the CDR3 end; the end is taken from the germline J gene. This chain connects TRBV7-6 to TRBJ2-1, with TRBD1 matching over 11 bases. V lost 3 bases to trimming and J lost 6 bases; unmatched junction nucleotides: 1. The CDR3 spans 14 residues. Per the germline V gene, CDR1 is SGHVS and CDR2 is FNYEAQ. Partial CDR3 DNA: TGTGCCAGCAGCTTGGGACAGGGGGTCAATGAG. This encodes CASSLGQGVNE. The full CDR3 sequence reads CASSLGQGVNEQFF.

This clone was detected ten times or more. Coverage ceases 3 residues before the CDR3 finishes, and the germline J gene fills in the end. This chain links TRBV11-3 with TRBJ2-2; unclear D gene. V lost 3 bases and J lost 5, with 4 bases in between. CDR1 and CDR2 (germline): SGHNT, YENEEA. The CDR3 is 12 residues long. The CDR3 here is CASSLRTGELFF. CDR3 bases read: TGTGCCAGCAGCTTGAGGACCGGGGAG.

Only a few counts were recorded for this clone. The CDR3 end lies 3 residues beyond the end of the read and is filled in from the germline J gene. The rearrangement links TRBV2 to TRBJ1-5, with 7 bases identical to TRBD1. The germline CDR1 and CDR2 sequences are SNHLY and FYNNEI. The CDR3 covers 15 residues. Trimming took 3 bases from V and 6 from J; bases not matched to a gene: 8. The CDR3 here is CASSDRGGAGQPQHF. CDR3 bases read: TGTGCCAGCAGTGACCGAGGGGGCGCCGGTCAGCCC.